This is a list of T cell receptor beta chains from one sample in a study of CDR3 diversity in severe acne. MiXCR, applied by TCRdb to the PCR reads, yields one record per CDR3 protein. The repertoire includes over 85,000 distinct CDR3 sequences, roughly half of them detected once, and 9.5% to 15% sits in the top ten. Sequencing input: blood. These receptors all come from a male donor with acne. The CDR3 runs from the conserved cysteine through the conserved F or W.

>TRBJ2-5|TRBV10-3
CAISDRTSGSLWETQYF
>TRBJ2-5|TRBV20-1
CSARPGTRETQYF
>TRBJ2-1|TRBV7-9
CASSRVGLAGRRNYNEQFF
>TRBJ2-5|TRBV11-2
CASSSSTGTSGGETQYF
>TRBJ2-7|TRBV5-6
CASSSEPGISYEQYF
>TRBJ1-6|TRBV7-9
CASSLSGTGGSPLHF
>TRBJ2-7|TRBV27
CASSLGQTCEQYF
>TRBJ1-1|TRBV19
CATKWGGTEAFF
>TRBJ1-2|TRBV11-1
CASSGTAGLNGYTF
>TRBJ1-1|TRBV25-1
CASSAIEGFMNTEAFF
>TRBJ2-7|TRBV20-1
CSASESGRPDEQYF
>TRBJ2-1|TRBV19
CASGIDGTSGTEQFF
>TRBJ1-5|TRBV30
CAWSQDGYNQPQHF
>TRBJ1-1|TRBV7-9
CASSSDRENTEAFF
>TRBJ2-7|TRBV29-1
CSVAVAGGPEQYF
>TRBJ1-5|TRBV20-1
CSARPTGASNQPQHF
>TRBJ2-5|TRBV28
CASSRLMMEETQYF
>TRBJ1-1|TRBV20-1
CSARDRRGAVGEAFF
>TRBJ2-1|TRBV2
CASSEGAGGDDEQFF
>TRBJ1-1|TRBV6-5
CASSTQPFMNTEAFF
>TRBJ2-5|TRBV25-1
CASSVDRVETQYF
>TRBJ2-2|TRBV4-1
CASSQDSQPNTGELFF
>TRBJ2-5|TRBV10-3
CASSPRTSRETQYF
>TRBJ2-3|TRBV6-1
CASSWRTSGTDTQYF
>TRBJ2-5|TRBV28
CASRTLRDLKEETQYF
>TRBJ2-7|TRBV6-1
CASSEASGRGVYEQYF
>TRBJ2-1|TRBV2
CASTEGRAINEQFF
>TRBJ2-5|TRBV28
CASSQAGTGAFQTQYF
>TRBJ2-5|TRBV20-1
CSASRRQVIGTQYF
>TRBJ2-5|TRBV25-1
CASSLNPGTQETQYF
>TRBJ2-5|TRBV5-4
CASSLGYEETQYF
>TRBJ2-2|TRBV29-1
CSVFGSATGELFF
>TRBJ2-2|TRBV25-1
CASSPTTGQSFTGELFF
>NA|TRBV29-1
CSVGVTGTGNTIYF
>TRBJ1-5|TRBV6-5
CASSYSGTGNQPQHF
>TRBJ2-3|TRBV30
CAWGGGEVTDTQYF
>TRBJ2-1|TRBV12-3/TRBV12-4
CASTILAGSSYNEQFF
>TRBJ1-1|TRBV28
CASSLKTKAFF
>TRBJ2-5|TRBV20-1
CSATPGNRDFQETQYF
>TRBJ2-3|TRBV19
CASNAGGTDTQYF
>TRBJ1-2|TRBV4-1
CASSQGPGPGQGGGGYTF
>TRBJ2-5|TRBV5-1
CASSPTINRTAETQYF